This is a list of T cell receptor beta chains from one sample in a study of shared clonotypes between healthy human individuals. Only in-frame clones appear in the TCRdb table, and some are missing; sequencing was by immunoSEQ multiplex PCR. The repertoire holds roughly 720,000 clones, with 90% as singletons. Input material: memory CD8+ T cells from PBMCs. The receptors derive from a man aged 18 to 29 in good health. Some clones in this sample may be carry-over from other donors' samples. Both conserved end residues are part of each CDR3. D genes are given only for firm matches. The listing skips clone size in some rows; elsewhere it reads once, few, many or a size class.

CDR3 DNA	CDR3 protein	V gene	J gene	clone size	D gene
TGTGCCAGTAGTATAGGGACAGGCGCGAACACCGGGGAGCTGTTTTTT	CASSIGTGANTGELFF	TRBV19	TRBJ2-2	once	TRBD1
TGTGCCAGCAGCCGAACAGGGGGCATTAACACTGAAGCTTTCTTT	CASSRTGGINTEAFF	TRBV7-3	TRBJ1-1	.	TRBD1
TGTGCCAGCAGCTCCCGGGACGGTATAGGGGAGCAGTACTTC	CASSSRDGIGEQYF	TRBV7-9	TRBJ2-7	.	.
TGTGCAAGTCGCCCCCGGACAGGGGGCAATCAGCCCCAGCATTTT	CASRPRTGGNQPQHF	TRBV12-2	TRBJ1-5	.	.
TGCAGCGTTGAGGGGGTGGGCTACGAGCAGTACTTC	CSVEGVGYEQYF	TRBV29-1	TRBJ2-7	once	.
TGCGCCAGCAGCTTAAGCCAAGCAATGGAGTGCACCTTC	CASSLSQAMECTF	TRBV5-1	TRBJ1-2	.	.
TGTGCCAGCAGCGTAGGGAAAGGGCCAGCCAAAAACATTCAGTACTTC	CASSVGKGPAKNIQYF	TRBV9	TRBJ2-4	once	.
TGTGCCAGCAGCTTAATGGTTACCCCCGGGGAGCTGTTTTTT	CASSLMVTPGELFF	TRBV7-8	TRBJ2-2	once	.
TGTGCCAGCAGCACTTGGACAGGAACGTACCAAGAGACCCAGTACTTC	CASSTWTGTYQETQYF	TRBV7-6	TRBJ2-5	.	TRBD1
TGTGCCAGCAGCGACGATAGGGGCTACGAGCAGTACTTC	CASSDDRGYEQYF	TRBV7-3	TRBJ2-7	.	.
TGTGCCAGCAGCTTAGCGGGAGTAGGCAATGAGCAGTTCTTC	CASSLAGVGNEQFF	TRBV7-9	TRBJ2-1	.	.
TGTGCCAGCAGGAGACTAGCGGGAGATACGCAGTATTTT	CASRRLAGDTQYF	TRBV2	TRBJ2-3	.	TRBD2
TGTGCCACCAGCGGAAGATTGGGACTAGCGAAGCATGAGCAGTTCTTC	CATSGRLGLAKHEQFF	TRBV15	TRBJ2-1	.	TRBD2
TGTGCCAGCTCCGGGACCCGCGACGGCGAGCAGTACTTC	CASSGTRDGEQYF	TRBV5-6	TRBJ2-7	.	.
TGTGCCAGCAGTGTCCGGGACATCTCCTACAATGAGCAGTTCTTC	CASSVRDISYNEQFF	TRBV27	TRBJ2-1	.	.
TGTGCCAGCAGTGGCCTCCGGGACAGACTCTACGAGCAGTACTTC	CASSGLRDRLYEQYF	TRBV25-1	TRBJ2-7	.	TRBD1
TGTGCCAGCAGCGTACTAATAGCGGGAGTCGGGGCAGATACGCAGTATTTT	CASSVLIAGVGADTQYF	TRBV7-6	TRBJ2-3	.	TRBD2
TGCGCCAGCAGCAAAGGACTAGCGGCGAACACCGGGGAGCTGTTTTTT	CASSKGLAANTGELFF	TRBV5-1	TRBJ2-2	.	TRBD2
TGTGCCAGCAGTTTATTTCAAGGGGATAATGAGCAGTTCTTC	CASSLFQGDNEQFF	TRBV28	TRBJ2-1	.	.
TGTGCCAGCAGTTTATGGCGATATCGCTCTGGAAACACCATATATTTT	CASSLWRYRSGNTIYF	TRBV28	TRBJ1-3	.	.
TGTGCCACCAGCAGAGAATCGAGTTGGGGGAATAATGAAAAACTGTTTTTT	CATSRESSWGNNEKLFF	TRBV15	TRBJ1-4	.	.
TGTGCCAGCAGACAGGGGGTTGTAACTAATGAAAAACTGTTTTTT	CASRQGVVTNEKLFF	TRBV2	TRBJ1-4	once	TRBD1
TGTGCCAGCAGTTTTGGGCGGAGACCAAGCCTTGAGCAGTTCTTC	CASSFGRRPSLEQFF	TRBV28	TRBJ2-1	.	.
TGTGCCAGCAGTGAAGGACCGTCTTTCGAGCAGTACTTC	CASSEGPSFEQYF	TRBV6-1	TRBJ2-7	.	.
TGTGCCAGCAGCTTAGGGGACAGGTTATACGAGCAGTACTTC	CASSLGDRLYEQYF	TRBV7-9	TRBJ2-7	.	TRBD1
TGCGCCAGCAGCTTGGCCCGGGGGATAACAGATACGCAGTATTTT	CASSLARGITDTQYF	TRBV5-1	TRBJ2-3	.	.
TGTGCCAGCAGCTTAGCGATTCTGCAGAATGAGCAGTTCTTC	CASSLAILQNEQFF	TRBV7-9	TRBJ2-1	.	.
TGCGCCAGCAGCCAAGAGGTCAGGGTAAACGAGGACTATGGCTACACCTTC	CASSQEVRVNEDYGYTF	TRBV4-1	TRBJ1-2	.	.
TGTGCCAGCAGTCTGGACAGGGATAACTATGGCTACACCTTC	CASSLDRDNYGYTF	TRBV27	TRBJ1-2	.	TRBD1
TGCGCCAGCATCGGAGTCGGGAGGGGAGGGCAAGAGACCCAGTACTTC	CASIGVGRGGQETQYF	TRBV5-1	TRBJ2-5	.	TRBD2
TGCGCCAGCTGTGGACAGTCTCATTCCCGGGAGCTGTTTTTT	CASCGQSHSRELFF	TRBV10-2	TRBJ2-2	.	.
TGTGCCAGCAGCTTAGGAGAATGGGCAGCATTCTACGAGCAGTACTTC	CASSLGEWAAFYEQYF	TRBV11-2	TRBJ2-7	.	.
TGTGCCAGCAGCTTAGTGAGGGTCGGAAACACAGATACGCAGTATTTT	CASSLVRVGNTDTQYF	TRBV7-6	TRBJ2-3	.	.
TGTGCCAGTAGTATTCGACAGGGAGCCTACGAGCAGTACTTC	CASSIRQGAYEQYF	TRBV19	TRBJ2-7	.	TRBD1
TGTGCCAGCAGCGTAGGGGGACGCACTGAAGCTTTCTTT	CASSVGGRTEAFF	TRBV9	TRBJ1-1	.	.
TGTGCCAGCAGCCACGGCTATGGGGGACAGGGTTATGAGCAGTACTTC	CASSHGYGGQGYEQYF	TRBV9	TRBJ2-7	.	TRBD1
TGTGCCAGCAGTGAAGGGACTAGCGGCACAGATACGCAGTATTTT	CASSEGTSGTDTQYF	TRBV2	TRBJ2-3	many	TRBD2
TGCGCCAGCAGTGAGTTAGCGGATCTCCTCTCTGGGGCCAACGTCCTGACTTTC	CASSELADLLSGANVLTF	TRBV10-2	TRBJ2-6	.	.
TGTGCCAGCTCACCAGCGGGAGGGCCGGTTGTAGATACGCAGTATTTT	CASSPAGGPVVDTQYF	TRBV18	TRBJ2-3	once	TRBD2
TGTGCCAGCAGTTTCTCCTCCTACAATGAGCAGTTCTTC	CASSFSSYNEQFF	TRBV27	TRBJ2-1	.	.
TGTGCCATCAGTGAGTCGCGGCTAGCATGGGCCAAAAACATTCAGTACTTC	CAISESRLAWAKNIQYF	TRBV10-3	TRBJ2-4	.	.
TGCGCCACCGACGGGGGGCTGGTCCTCTTGAACACTGAAGCTTTCTTT	CATDGGLVLLNTEAFF	TRBV4-3	TRBJ1-1	.	.
TGTGCCAGCAGTTTTTCCGACGGCGAGATCCCCTACGAGCAGTACTTC	CASSFSDGEIPYEQYF	TRBV27	TRBJ2-7	.	.
TGTGCCATCAGTGAACTGGGAGGGACCGACCTCTCCTACGAGCAGTACTTC	CAISELGGTDLSYEQYF	TRBV10-3	TRBJ2-7	.	TRBD2
TGTGCCAGCAGCTTACAGGAGGAAGGGCCCCTCCACTTT	CASSLQEEGPLHF	TRBV7-9	TRBJ1-6	.	.